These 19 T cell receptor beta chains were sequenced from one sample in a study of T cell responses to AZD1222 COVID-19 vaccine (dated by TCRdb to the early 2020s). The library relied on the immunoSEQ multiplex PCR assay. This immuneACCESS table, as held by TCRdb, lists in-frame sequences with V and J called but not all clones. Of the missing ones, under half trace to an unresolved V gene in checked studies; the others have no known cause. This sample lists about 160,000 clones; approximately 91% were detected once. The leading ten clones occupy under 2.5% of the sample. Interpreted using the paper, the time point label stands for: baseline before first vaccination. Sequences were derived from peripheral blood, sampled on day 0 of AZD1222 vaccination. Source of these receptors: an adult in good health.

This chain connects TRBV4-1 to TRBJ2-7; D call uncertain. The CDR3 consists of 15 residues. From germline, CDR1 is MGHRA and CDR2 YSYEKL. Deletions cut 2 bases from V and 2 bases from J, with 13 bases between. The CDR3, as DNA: TGCGCCAGCAGCCAATTTCTGGGGATGCCCTACGAGCAGTACTTC. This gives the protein CASSQFLGMPYEQYF.

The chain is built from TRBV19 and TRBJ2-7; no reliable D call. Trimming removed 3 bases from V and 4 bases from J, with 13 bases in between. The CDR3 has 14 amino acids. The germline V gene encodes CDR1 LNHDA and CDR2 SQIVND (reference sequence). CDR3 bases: TGTGCCAGTAGTATCGTGAGTACCGGTTACGAGCAGTACTTC. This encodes CASSIVSTGYEQYF.

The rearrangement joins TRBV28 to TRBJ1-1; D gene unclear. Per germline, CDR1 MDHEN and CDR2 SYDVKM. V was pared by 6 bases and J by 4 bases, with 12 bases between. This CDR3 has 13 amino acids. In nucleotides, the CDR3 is TGTGCCAGCAGCTTACGCGTGCCCACTGAAGCTTTCTTT. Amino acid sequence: CASSLRVPTEAFF.

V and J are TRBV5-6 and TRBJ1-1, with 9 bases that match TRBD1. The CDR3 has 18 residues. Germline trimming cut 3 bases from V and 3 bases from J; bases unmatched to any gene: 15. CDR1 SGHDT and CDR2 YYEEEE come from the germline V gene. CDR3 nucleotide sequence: TGTGCCAGCAGCTGGTCAAGGGACAGGGTATCATTGGACACTGAAGCTTTCTTT. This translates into CASSWSRDRVSLDTEAFF.

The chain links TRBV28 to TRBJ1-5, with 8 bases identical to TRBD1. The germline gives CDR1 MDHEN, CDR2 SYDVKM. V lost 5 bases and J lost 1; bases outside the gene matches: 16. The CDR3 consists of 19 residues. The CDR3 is CASSPWMGLGQGSNQPQHF. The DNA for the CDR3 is TGTGCCAGCAGTCCATGGATGGGTTTAGGACAGGGAAGCAATCAGCCCCAGCATTTT.

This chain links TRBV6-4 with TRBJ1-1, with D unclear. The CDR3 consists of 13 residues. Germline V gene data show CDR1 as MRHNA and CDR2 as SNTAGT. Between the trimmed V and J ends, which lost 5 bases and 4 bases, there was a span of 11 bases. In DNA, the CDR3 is TGTGCCAGCAGTTCCGGCCCGGCCACTGAAGCTTTCTTT. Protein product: CASSSGPATEAFF.

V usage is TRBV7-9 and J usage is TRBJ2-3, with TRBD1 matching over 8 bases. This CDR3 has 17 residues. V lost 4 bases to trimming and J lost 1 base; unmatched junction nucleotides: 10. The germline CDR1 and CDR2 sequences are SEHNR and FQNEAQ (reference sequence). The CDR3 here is CASSSPSDRVGTDTQYF. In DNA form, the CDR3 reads TGTGCCAGCAGCTCCCCATCGGACAGGGTAGGCACAGATACGCAGTATTTT.

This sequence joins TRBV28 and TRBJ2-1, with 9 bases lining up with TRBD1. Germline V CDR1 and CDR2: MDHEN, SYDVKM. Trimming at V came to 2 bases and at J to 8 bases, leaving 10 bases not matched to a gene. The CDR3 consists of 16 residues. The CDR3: CASSLPGTGSGYEQFF. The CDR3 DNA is TGTGCCAGCAGTTTACCCGGGACAGGGTCTGGGTATGAGCAGTTCTTC. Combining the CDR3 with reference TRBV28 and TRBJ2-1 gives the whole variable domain DVKVTQSSRYLVKRTGEKVFLECVQDMDHENMFWYRQDPGLGLRLIYFSYDVKMKEKGDIPEGYSVSREKKERFSLILESASTNQTSMYLCASSLPGTGSGYEQFFGPGTRLTVL.

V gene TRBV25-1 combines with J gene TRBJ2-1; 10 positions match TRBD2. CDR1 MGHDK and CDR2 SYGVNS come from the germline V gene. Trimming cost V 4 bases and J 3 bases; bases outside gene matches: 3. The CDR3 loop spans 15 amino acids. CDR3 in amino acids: CASSALAGLYNEQFF. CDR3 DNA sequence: TGTGCCAGCAGTGCACTAGCGGGACTCTACAATGAGCAGTTCTTC. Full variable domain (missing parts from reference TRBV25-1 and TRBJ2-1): EADIYQTPRYLVIGTGKKITLECSQTMGHDKMYWYQQDPGMELHLIHYSYGVNSTEKGDLSSESTVSRIRTEHFPLTLESARPSHTSQYLCASSALAGLYNEQFFGPGTRLTVL.

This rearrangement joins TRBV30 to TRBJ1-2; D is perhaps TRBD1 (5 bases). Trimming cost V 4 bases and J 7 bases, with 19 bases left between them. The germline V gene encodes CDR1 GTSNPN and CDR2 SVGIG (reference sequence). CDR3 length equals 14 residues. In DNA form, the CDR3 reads TGTGCCTGGAAGTGGGGGAGGGGACTGCGTGGCTACACCTTC. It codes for CAWKWGRGLRGYTF.

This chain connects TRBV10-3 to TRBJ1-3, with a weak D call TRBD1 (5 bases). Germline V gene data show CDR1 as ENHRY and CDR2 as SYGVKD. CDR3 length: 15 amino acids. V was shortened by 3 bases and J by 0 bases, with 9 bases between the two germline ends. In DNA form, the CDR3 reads TGTGCCATCAGTGACAGGGTTAACTCTGGAAACACCATATATTTT. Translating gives CAISDRVNSGNTIYF.

In DNA, the CDR3 is TGCGCCAGCCCGGACATACCCAGGGACGAGACCCAGTACTTC. The encoded protein is CASPDIPRDETQYF. This chain joins TRBV23-1 and TRBJ2-5; D possibly matches TRBD1 or TRBD2 (5 bases each). TRBV23-1 has ORF status, its function being uncertain. The CDR3 runs to 14 residues. Between the trimmed V and J ends, which lost 8 bases and 5 bases, there was a span of 18 bases.

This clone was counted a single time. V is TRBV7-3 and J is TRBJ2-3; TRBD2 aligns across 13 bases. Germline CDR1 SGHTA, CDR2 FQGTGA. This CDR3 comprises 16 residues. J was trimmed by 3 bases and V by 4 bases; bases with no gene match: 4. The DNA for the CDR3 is TGTGCCAGCAGCTCCAAACTAGCGGGAGGGACAGATACGCAGTATTTT. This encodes CASSSKLAGGTDTQYF.

DNA for the CDR3: TGTGCCAGTAGTATCTTCGGCCAGGGGGCCTCTGGGGCCAACGTCCTGACTTTC. It is translated as CASSIFGQGASGANVLTF. The chain combines TRBV19 with TRBJ2-6; 8 bases fit TRBD1. Germline CDR1 LNHDA, CDR2 SQIVND (reference sequence). After removal of 3 bases from V and 0 bases from J, the junction contained 7 bases not matched to a gene. This CDR3 is built from 18 residues.

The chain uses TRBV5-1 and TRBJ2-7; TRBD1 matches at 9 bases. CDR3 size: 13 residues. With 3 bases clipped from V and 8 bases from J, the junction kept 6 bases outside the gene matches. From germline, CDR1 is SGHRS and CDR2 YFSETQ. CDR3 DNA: TGCGCCAGCAGCTCGGGACAGGGTGTCCAGCAGTACTTC. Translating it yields CASSSGQGVQQYF.

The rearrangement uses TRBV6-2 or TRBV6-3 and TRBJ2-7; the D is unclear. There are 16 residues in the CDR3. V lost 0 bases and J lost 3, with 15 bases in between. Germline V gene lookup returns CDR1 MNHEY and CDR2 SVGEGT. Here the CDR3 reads CASSYSSGDDIYEQYF. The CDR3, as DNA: TGTGCCAGCAGTTACTCGAGTGGGGATGATATCTACGAGCAGTACTTC.

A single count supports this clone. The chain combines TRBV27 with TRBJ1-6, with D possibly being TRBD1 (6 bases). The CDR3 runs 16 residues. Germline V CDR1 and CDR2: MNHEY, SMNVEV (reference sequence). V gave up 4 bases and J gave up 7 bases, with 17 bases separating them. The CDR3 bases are TGTGCCAGCAGTTCTCCCTCAGGGGACCTCAATTCACCCCTCCACTTT. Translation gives CASSSPSGDLNSPLHF.

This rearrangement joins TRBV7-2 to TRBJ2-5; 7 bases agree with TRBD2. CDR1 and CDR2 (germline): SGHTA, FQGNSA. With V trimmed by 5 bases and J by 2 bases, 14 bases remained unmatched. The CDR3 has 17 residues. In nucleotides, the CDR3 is TGTGCCAGCAGCCCCTACCGGAGGTGGGAGGGACAAGAGACCCAGTACTTC. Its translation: CASSPYRRWEGQETQYF.

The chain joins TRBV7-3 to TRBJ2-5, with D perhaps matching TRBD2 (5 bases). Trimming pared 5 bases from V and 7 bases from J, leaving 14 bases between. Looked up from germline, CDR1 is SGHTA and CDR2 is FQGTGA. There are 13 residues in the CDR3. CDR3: CASSPRREGTQYF. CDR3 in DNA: TGTGCCAGCAGCCCAAGACGGGAAGGGACCCAGTACTTC.